What follows are 5 T cell receptor beta chains derived from one specimen sequenced in a study of cytomegalovirus exposure and HLA in healthy donors. The PCR employed 60 Vbeta primers together with 13 Jbeta primers. Sequencing was performed with immunoSEQ multiplex PCR; in TCRdb, only in-frame clones are kept and a portion is missing. The repertoire holds about 140,000 clones, with 79% as singletons. The sequenced sample consisted of PBMCs. Receptors were obtained from a man in his late teens or twenties in good health and CMV-seronegative.

This chain joins TRBV11-2 and TRBJ1-1; 9 bases line up with TRBD1. The V gene's germline CDR1 is SGHAT and CDR2 FQNNGV. The length of the CDR3 is 13 residues. J gave up 11 bases and V 4 bases, and 8 bases lay outside the gene matches. CDR3 protein: CASSSDRGASAFF. The CDR3 DNA reads TGTGCCAGCAGCTCGGACAGGGGTGCTTCGGCTTTCTTT.

The rearrangement uses TRBV7-2 and TRBJ2-3; 16 bases match TRBD2. Germline trimming cut 0 bases from V and 3 bases from J; bases unmatched to any gene: 3. This CDR3 has 18 amino acids. Germline CDR1 reads SGHTA; CDR2 reads FQGNSA. CDR3 loop: CASSLAGTSGGATDTQYF. CDR3 bases: TGTGCCAGCAGCTTAGCGGGGACTAGCGGGGGGGCAACAGATACGCAGTATTTT.

In its sample, this clone was seen a few times. This chain connects TRBV4-1 to TRBJ1-1; TRBD1 is a possible D gene (5 bases). Germline CDR1 MGHRA, CDR2 YSYEKL. V was cut by 1 base and J by 2 bases, with 8 bases left in between. This CDR3 region has 14 residues. The CDR3 loop is CASSQGTLNTEAFF. The CDR3, as DNA: TGCGCCAGCAGCCAAGGGACACTCAACACTGAAGCTTTCTTT.

This sequence joins TRBV5-1 and TRBJ2-6; the D gene is possibly TRBD1 (6 bases). CDR1 and CDR2 from the germline V gene are SGHRS and YFSETQ. V was clipped by 3 bases and J by 4 bases, with 8 bases between them. This CDR3 is 14 amino acids long. CDR3 sequence reads: CASSSGDGANVLTF. The CDR3 nucleotides read TGCGCCAGCAGCTCAGGGGACGGGGCCAACGTCCTGACTTTC.

Only a few counts were recorded for this clone. This chain uses TRBV2 with TRBJ1-2; D might be TRBD1 (6 bases). This CDR3 is 14 amino acids long. Trimming took off 10 bases at V and 2 bases at J, with 17 bases between the two ends. Germline loops: CDR1 SNHLY, CDR2 FYNNEI. The CDR3 reads CATLGRQVNYGYTF. DNA of the CDR3: TGTGCCACCCTGGGGAGACAGGTGAACTATGGCTACACCTTC. The full variable domain, its missing parts supplied by reference TRBV2 and TRBJ1-2, is EPEVTQTPSHQVTQMGQEVILRCVPISNHLYFYWYRQILGQKVEFLVSFYNNEISEKSEIFDDQFSVERPDGSNFTLKIRSTKLEDSAMYFCATLGRQVNYGYTFGSGTRLTVV.